This T cell receptor (beta chain) was found in a study of cytomegalovirus exposure and HLA in healthy donors (TCRdb year 2017). About the full investigation: According to an earlier analysis of several hundred of the donors, some 180 million T cells yielded 120 million or so unique TCR beta sequences and 276 Gb of sequence data. Using immunosequencing, the study profiled T cell repertoires from fewer than 700 subjects and related those repertoires to cytomegalovirus serostatus. An earlier analysis of 587 of the donors used high-throughput TCR beta sequencing to judge whether each TCR beta V gene segment behaved as functional or pseudogenic. On average, roughly 250,000 unique TCR beta nucleotide sequences were sequenced per donor among 398 genotyped donors of the cohort, with around 19% of those sequences being non-productive. An early release that covered approximately 600 HLA-typed donors contained about 290 gigabases of sequencing data and 80 million or so unique TCR sequences. Of the 350 to 400 genotyped donors, approximately 82% fell in the genetic ancestry cluster associated with self-reported Caucasian donors. In addition to the first cohort of about 650 subjects, a separate validation cohort of 120 different subjects was used. Several DR-DQ haplotypes were treated as single units for association and clustering because of strong linkage in the cohort. Typing coverage varied by locus: roughly 629-640 donors for A, B, C, DRB1 and DQB1; around 560 for DQA1; approximately 610 for DPA1; around 490 for DPB1. Donor age, sex, ethnicity and CMV serostatus were compiled alongside the repertoire data. Both class I and class II loci were covered by HLA typing, at four-digit resolution. Genome-wide SNP genotypes for about 60% of the roughly 670 donors were used in a later genetic analysis, which treated that subset as a discovery cohort. All discovery cohort repertoires had been generated using a single sequencing platform. To predict cytomegalovirus infection status, the study combined high-throughput TCR immunosequencing, statistical association of individual TCRs with disease status, and machine learning. Rather than drawing on any new phenotypic data, the later analysis identified candidate immune exposures from TCR beta sequences and the way those sequences occurred across donors. The study aimed to test whether signatures of past pathogen exposure could be identified by cataloging public T cell receptors. A later analysis re-analyzed previously published TCR beta repertoires from 500 to 700 donors and added high-resolution HLA genotyping to study TCR occurrence patterns.

In total, approximately 610 healthy bone marrow donors made up the cohort. At the time of sampling, every cohort member was nominally healthy, though immune exposures that went unrecorded were likely present. The donor was CMV seropositive and belonged to the group of 250 to 300 seropositive cohort members. Every donor gave a peripheral blood sample, and the peripheral blood mononuclear cells from that sample were used for TCR beta sequencing. The Qiagen DNeasy Blood Extraction Kit was used to extract genomic DNA from the blood cell samples. What the authors observed across the whole study: The study gave a list of 150 to 200 TCR beta chains associated with cytomegalovirus. A later analysis found that most CMV-associated TCR beta chains appeared HLA-restricted, with HLA associations seemingly driven largely by CMV exposure. Linkage disequilibrium might explain the correlated functional status among segregating V segments, but an unknown experimental factor could not be ruled out. According to a later analysis, parvovirus B19, influenza, CMV and Epstein-Barr virus appeared linked to several top co-occurrence clusters. Immune exposure information for the cohort was limited to CMV serostatus. Because HLA typing was missing for some donors at each locus, association tests included only the typed subset. In a later analysis, the rate of TCR association differed among HLA loci, with DRB1 alleles having the most associated TCRs and HLA-C alleles having the fewest. The presence/absence analyses assumed that sequencing depth was roughly uniform across donors, and that assumption may not be true. A later analysis found that HLA-associated TCR beta chains were more clonally expanded and had lower generation probabilities than equally common non-associated chains. When HLA alleles, especially DR and DQ, strongly co-occurred, TCR associations were difficult to assign to individual alleles. This cohort had only TCR beta chains sequenced, and the lack of alpha or paired-chain data limited which features could be detected. Specific HLA alleles were associated with more than 15,000 TCR beta sequences at a false discovery rate of 0.05 in a later analysis. In a later genetic analysis, fewer N-insertions in productive TCRs were reported among donors in an Asian-associated ancestry cluster than the roughly 640-donor mean. A further reported finding was that TCR beta sequences accurately predicted the HLA-A and HLA-B alleles for most subjects in the first cohort. About 17 rarely observed V segments, including chromosome 9 orphons, were excluded from the earlier analysis of just under 600 of the donors because counts were too low. In a later genetic analysis, a missense DCLRE1C variant was associated with V-gene and J-gene trimming of TCR beta chains, and the association was replicated in an independent cohort. In an earlier analysis of about 600 of the donors, most TCR beta V segments appeared in productive rearrangements about 87% or about 30% of the time, broadly matching IMGT annotations. Some IMGT-functional V segments, including TRBV6-2 and TRBV6-3, could not be distinguished by the 87-base-pair reads and were therefore excluded. Most TCR sequences were observed very rarely across donors, whereas some public TCRs were present in many individuals. Three of the identified cytomegalovirus-associated TCR beta chains were confirmed in vitro to be specific for cytomegalovirus antigens. The authors suggested that the approach could potentially be generalized to other disease states and immunological phenotypes. A cluster of highly shared sequence variants was judged likely to represent a technical artifact of the sequencing pipeline. The classifier was reported to diagnose cytomegalovirus status with high specificity and sensitivity in both the original and validation cohorts.

Receptor amplification or capture employed the immunoSEQ multiplex PCR assay. For the multiplex PCR, a mixture combining 60 forward primers for TCR Vbeta segments and 13 reverse primers for TCR Jbeta segments was used. The CDR3 region of rearranged TCR beta genes was amplified from genomic DNA with a multiplex PCR assay. On the Illumina HiSeq System, the amplified TCR beta libraries were sequenced as 87-base-pair reads. On the study's bioinformatics: A later analysis counted about 80 million unique TCR beta chains across the 550 to 700 repertoires, and some 11 million of these chains were shared by at least two donors. Raw reads were error-corrected and collapsed into unique sequences by a nearest-neighbor algorithm in which closely related sequences were merged to remove PCR and sequencing errors. To assign V, D and J gene segments, CDR3 sequences were aligned to IMGT reference sequences. Each retained sequence needed at least a six-nucleotide match to both a V gene segment and a J gene segment. Rearrangements were classified as productive when the CDR3 lacked stop codons and remained in frame with V and J, and all other rearrangements were classified as non-productive. Following IMGT convention, CDR3 was defined as the stretch from the second conserved V-encoded cysteine to the conserved J-encoded phenylalanine. The earlier analysis of about 570 of the donors excluded any sequence lacking an unambiguous match to a single V gene segment. In an earlier analysis of roughly 500 of the donors, V segments were called functional above 56.7% productive rearrangements and were called segregating when the between-donor standard deviation exceeded 5%. A statistical classification framework was built for diagnosing cytomegalovirus status from the catalog of TCR beta chain sequences. A later analysis assigned V and J genes by comparing TCR nucleotide sequences with IMGT/GENE-DB human TR gene sequences. In a later analysis, CDR3 sequences and most-parsimonious VDJ recombination scenarios were assigned using the TCRdist pipeline. A later analysis defined each TCR beta chain by its CDR3 amino acid sequence plus V-gene family, and excluded reads lacking a unique V-gene family. To address suspected cross-contamination and a sequencing artifact, a later analysis removed around 590 highly shared, low-generation-probability nucleotide sequences. For each public chain, a later analysis derived a clonal expansion index from normalized ranks of inferred template counts within each repertoire. In a later analysis, generation probabilities were computed with a VDJ recombination model fitted to out-of-frame rearrangements, and the resulting probabilities were checked against IGoR. A later analysis scored TCR-TCR, TCR-HLA and TCR-CMV co-occurrence with hypergeometric tests, applying a repertoire-size bias correction to TCR pairs. To estimate false discovery rates, a later analysis permuted the HLA or CMV assignments 20 times. A later analysis grouped co-occurring TCRs with DBSCAN, adding TCRdist sequence similarity when clustering within HLA-allele-positive subsets. Co-occurrence clustering excluded repertoires with fewer than 30,000 or more than 120,000 public chains, plus five with anomalous nucleotide sharing. TCRdb re-hosts the immuneACCESS table, in-frame sequences only. Its copies lack some clones; in the studies checked, an unresolved V gene accounts for under half of them, and the cause for the rest is not known. Clone size and the V and J calls come from that table; the DNA yielded D and trimming. Present in this sample are about 92,000 clones, more than 65% of which were seen just once. The biggest ten clones account for more than 15% of the sample.

CDR1 is given as MNHNY and CDR2 as SVGAGI, both from the germline V gene (reference sequence). Deletion took 4 bases off V and 7 bases off J, with a span of 17 bases between the germline ends. The CDR3 sequence holds 14 residues, the cysteine and phenylalanine included. Only the CDR3 region is kept as DNA, spanning 42 bases read in frame from base 1. With respect to this clone: Its antigen remains undetermined. Base qualities were left out, and no much larger clone turns up one base away.

The receptor was derived from a woman under 30 in good health and CMV-seropositive. Recombination connected TRBV6-6 to TRBJ2-7; the D gene is perhaps TRBD2, from 6 matching bases. The sequencing input was PBMCs. The CDR3 region reads CASSSETFGGEQYF. The sequence in DNA is TGTGCCAGCAGTTCCGAGACCTTCGGGGGTGAGCAGTACTTC.